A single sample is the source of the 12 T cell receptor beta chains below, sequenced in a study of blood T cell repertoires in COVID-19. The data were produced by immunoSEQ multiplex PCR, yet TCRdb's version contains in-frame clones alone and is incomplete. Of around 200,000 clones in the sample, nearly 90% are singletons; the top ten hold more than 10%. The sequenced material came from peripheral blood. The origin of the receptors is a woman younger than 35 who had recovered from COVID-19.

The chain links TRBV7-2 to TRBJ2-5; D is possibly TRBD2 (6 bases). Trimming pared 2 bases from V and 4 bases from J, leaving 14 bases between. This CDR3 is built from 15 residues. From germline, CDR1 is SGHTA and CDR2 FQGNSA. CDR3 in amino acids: CASSLLGLDLETQYF. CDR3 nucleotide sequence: TGTGCCAGCAGCTTATTGGGACTCGACCTAGAGACCCAGTACTTC.

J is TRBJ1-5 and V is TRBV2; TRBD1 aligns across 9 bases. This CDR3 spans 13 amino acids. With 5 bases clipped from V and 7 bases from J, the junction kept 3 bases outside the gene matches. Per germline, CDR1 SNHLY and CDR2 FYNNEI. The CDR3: CASSWGQGQPQHF. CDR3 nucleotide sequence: TGTGCCAGCAGTTGGGGACAGGGCCAGCCCCAGCATTTT.

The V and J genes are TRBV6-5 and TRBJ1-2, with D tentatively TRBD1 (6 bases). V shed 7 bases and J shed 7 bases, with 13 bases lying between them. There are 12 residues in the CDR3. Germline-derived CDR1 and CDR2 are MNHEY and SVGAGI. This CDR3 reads CASTPGQFGYTF. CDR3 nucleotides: TGTGCCAGCACCCCGGGACAATTTGGCTACACCTTC.

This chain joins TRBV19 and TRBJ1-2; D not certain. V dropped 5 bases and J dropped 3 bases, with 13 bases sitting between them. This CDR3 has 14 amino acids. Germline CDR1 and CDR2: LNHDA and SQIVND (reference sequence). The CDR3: CASSSPPVHYGYTF. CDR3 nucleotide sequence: TGTGCCAGTAGTTCTCCCCCGGTCCACTATGGCTACACCTTC.

Written as DNA, the CDR3 is TGTGCCAGCCATCCCCCCCCGGCGGGCACTGAAAAACTGTTTTTT. It specifies CASHPPPAGTEKLFF. The chain employs TRBV2 and TRBJ1-4; D uncertain. Germline V gene data show CDR1 as SNHLY and CDR2 as FYNNEI. This CDR3 spans 15 amino acids. V was clipped by 8 bases and J by 7 bases, with 20 bases between them. Looking up the rest from reference TRBV2 and TRBJ1-4 gives the full variable domain: EPEVTQTPSHQVTQMGQEVILRCVPISNHLYFYWYRQILGQKVEFLVSFYNNEISEKSEIFDDQFSVERPDGSNFTLKIRSTKLEDSAMYFCASHPPPAGTEKLFFGSGTQLSVL.

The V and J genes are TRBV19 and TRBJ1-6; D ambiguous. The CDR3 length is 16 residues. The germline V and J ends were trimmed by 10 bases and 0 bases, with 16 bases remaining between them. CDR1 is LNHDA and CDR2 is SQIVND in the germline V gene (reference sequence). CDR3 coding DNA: TGTGCCACCCTCCCGCGGGCAGACTCCTATAATTCACCCCTCCACTTT. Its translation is CATLPRADSYNSPLHF.

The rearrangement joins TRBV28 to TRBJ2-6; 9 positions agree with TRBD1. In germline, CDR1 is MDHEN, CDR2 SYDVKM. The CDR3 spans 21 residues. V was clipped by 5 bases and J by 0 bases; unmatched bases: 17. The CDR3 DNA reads TGTGCCAGCAGTCCTCCGTCGGGTCTAGGACAGGGGAGCTCTGGGGCCAACGTCCTGACTTTC. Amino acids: CASSPPSGLGQGSSGANVLTF.

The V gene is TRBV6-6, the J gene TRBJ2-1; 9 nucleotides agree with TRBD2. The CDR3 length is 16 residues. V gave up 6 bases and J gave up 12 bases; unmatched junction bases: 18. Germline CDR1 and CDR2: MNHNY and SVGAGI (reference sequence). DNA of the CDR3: TGTGCCAGCAGCAAAGGATGGGGTGATAGCGGGAGATGGCAGTTCTTC. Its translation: CASSKGWGDSGRWQFF.

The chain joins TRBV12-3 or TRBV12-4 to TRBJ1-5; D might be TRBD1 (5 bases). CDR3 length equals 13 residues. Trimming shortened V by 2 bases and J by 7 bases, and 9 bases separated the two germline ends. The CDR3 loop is CASSLSRVQPQHF. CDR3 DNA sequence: TGTGCCAGCAGTTTAAGCAGGGTCCAGCCCCAGCATTTT.

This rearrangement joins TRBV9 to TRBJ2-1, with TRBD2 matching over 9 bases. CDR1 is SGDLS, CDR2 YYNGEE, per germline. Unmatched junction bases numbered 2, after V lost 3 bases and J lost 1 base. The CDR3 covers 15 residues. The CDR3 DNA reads TGTGCCAGCAGCGCCACTAGCGGGTCCTACAATGAGCAGTTCTTC. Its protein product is CASSATSGSYNEQFF. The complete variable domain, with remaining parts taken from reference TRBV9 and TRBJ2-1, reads DSGVTQTPKHLITATGQRVTLRCSPRSGDLSVYWYQQSLDQGLQFLIQYYNGEERAKGNILERFSAQQFPDLHSELNLSSLELGDSALYFCASSATSGSYNEQFFGPGTRLTVL.

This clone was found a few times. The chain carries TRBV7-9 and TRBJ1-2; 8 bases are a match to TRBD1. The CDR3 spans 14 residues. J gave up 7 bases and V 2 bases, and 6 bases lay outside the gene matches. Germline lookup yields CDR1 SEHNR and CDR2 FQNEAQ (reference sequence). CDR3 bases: TGTGCCAGCAGCTTATACGGGACAGGATCTGGCTACACCTTC. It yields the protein CASSLYGTGSGYTF.

CDR3 DNA: TGTGCCAGCAGCTTACGGGACACCTCCTACGAGCAGTACTTC. Protein product: CASSLRDTSYEQYF. This chain joins TRBV7-2 and TRBJ2-7; a possible D gene is TRBD1 (6 bases). Per the germline V gene, CDR1 is SGHTA and CDR2 is FQGNSA. This CDR3 spans 14 amino acids. V was clipped by 2 bases and J by 0 bases, with 8 bases between them.